The present T cell receptor (beta chain) was sequenced within a study of blood T cells in healthy people across ages. Next came a second PCR, run for about 7 to 11 cycles, which used a sample-barcoded 5' primer along with a J-beta primer mix. TCRdb re-called the 5' RACE reads through MiXCR, storing one row per CDR3 protein. The sample lists about a million distinct CDR3 sequences, around 54% occurring once. The germline gives CDR1 SQVTM, CDR2 ANQGSEA. V dropped 1 base and J dropped 1; count of bases not matched to a gene: 6. The CDR3 loop spans 19 amino acids. The sample comprised blood. The V and J genes are TRBV29-1 and TRBJ2-2; TRBD2 agrees at 16 bases. The origin of this receptor is an older woman in good health. This CDR3 is CSVEVLGTSGRGNTGELFF. CDR3 DNA: TGCAGCGTTGAAGTTCTAGGGACTAGCGGGAGGGGGAACACCGGGGAGCTGTTTTTT.